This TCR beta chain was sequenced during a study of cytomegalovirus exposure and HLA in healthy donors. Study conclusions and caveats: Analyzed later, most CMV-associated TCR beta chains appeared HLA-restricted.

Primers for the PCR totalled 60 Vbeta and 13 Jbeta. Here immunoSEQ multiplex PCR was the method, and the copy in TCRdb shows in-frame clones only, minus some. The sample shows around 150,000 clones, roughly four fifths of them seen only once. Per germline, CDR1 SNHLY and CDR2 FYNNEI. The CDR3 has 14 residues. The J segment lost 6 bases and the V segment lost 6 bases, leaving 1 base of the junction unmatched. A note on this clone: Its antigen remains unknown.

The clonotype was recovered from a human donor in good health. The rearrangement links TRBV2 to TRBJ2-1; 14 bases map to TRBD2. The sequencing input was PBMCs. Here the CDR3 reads CASSGLAGGNEQFF. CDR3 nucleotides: TGTGCCAGCAGCGGACTAGCGGGGGGCAATGAGCAGTTCTTC.